These T cell receptor beta chains were read from a single sample in a study of blood T cell repertoires in COVID-19. Assay: immunoSEQ multiplex PCR; the TCRdb copy retains only in-frame clones and omits some. The table lists 95,000 to 150,000 clones, 70% to 85% of them singletons. Material for sequencing was peripheral blood. The receptor source for this set is a woman in her 70s with acute or convalescent COVID-19. Both conserved end residues are part of each CDR3. The order of the fields is D gene, J gene, clone size, V gene, CDR3 protein, CDR3 DNA. D genes are given only for firm matches. Clone size appears in some rows only: once, few, many, or a class for an expanded clone.

>TRBD1|TRBJ1-5|-|TRBV19
CASSEGAQPQHF
TGTGCCAGTAGTGAGGGGGCACAGCCCCAGCATTTT
>-|TRBJ1-4|-|TRBV15
CATSSARREKLFF
TGTGCCACCAGCAGTGCCCGCCGGGAAAAACTGTTTTTT
>-|TRBJ1-2|-|TRBV27
CASSSREAGRGGYTF
TGTGCCAGCAGCTCCCGGGAGGCCGGCCGGGGTGGCTACACCTTC
>-|TRBJ1-1|once|TRBV9
CASSVGAGSVTEAFF
TGTGCCAGCAGCGTAGGAGCGGGGAGCGTCACTGAAGCTTTCTTT
>TRBD1|TRBJ1-1|-|TRBV19
CASSLTGQANTEAFF
TGTGCCAGTAGTCTCACAGGACAGGCGAACACTGAAGCTTTCTTT
>-|TRBJ1-1|-|TRBV29-1
CSVEITVNTEAFF
TGCAGCGTTGAAATAACAGTTAACACTGAAGCTTTCTTT
>-|TRBJ1-1|-|TRBV5-1
CASSPQGIYTEAFF
TGCGCCAGCAGCCCTCAGGGGATATACACTGAAGCTTTCTTT
>-|TRBJ2-7|-|TRBV6-2/TRBV6-3
CASSYSEGSYEQYF
TGTGCCAGCAGTTACTCGGAGGGATCCTACGAGCAGTACTTC
>TRBD2|TRBJ2-1|-|TRBV12-5
CASGSYSGGVNEQFF
TGTGCTAGTGGTTCCTATAGCGGGGGGGTGAATGAGCAGTTCTTC
>-|TRBJ1-2|-|TRBV4-2
CASSQDRNYGYTF
TGTGCCAGCAGTCAGGACAGAAACTATGGCTACACCTTC
>-|TRBJ2-5|-|TRBV3-1/TRBV3-2
CASSQDLTGDQETQYF
TGTGCCAGCAGCCAAGATCTAACCGGGGACCAAGAGACCCAGTACTTC
>TRBD2|TRBJ2-3|-|TRBV30
CAWSGLAGGDTQYF
TGTGCCTGGAGTGGGCTAGCGGGCGGGGATACGCAGTATTTT
>-|TRBJ1-2|-|TRBV27
CASGSLAYGYTF
TGTGCCAGCGGATCCTTAGCGTATGGCTACACCTTC
>TRBD1|TRBJ2-1|-|TRBV5-6
CASSPTGTGRSKEQFF
TGTGCCAGCAGCCCTACCGGGACAGGGAGGAGTAAGGAGCAGTTCTTC
>TRBD1|TRBJ1-6|-|TRBV30
CAWSLPGQRGSPLHF
TGTGCCTGGAGTTTACCGGGACAGAGAGGATCCCCCCTCCACTTT
>-|TRBJ1-1|-|TRBV5-1
CASSLGTDALTEAFF
TGCGCCAGCAGCTTGGGGACTGATGCTTTGACTGAAGCTTTCTTT
>TRBD1|TRBJ2-1|once|TRBV7-2
CASSFPGQGNEQFF
TGTGCCAGCAGCTTCCCGGGACAGGGCAATGAGCAGTTCTTC
>-|TRBJ1-3|once|TRBV15
CATSRDAGPGNTIYF
TGTGCCACCAGCAGAGATGCAGGGCCTGGAAACACCATATATTTT
>TRBD2|TRBJ2-1|-|TRBV15
CATSRVKSGGEYSYNEQFF
TGTGCCACCAGCAGAGTGAAGAGCGGGGGGGAATACTCCTACAATGAGCAGTTCTTC
>-|TRBJ2-6|-|TRBV2
CASQLGSSGANVLTF
TGTGCCAGCCAACTCGGGAGCTCTGGGGCCAACGTCCTGACTTTC
>-|TRBJ2-1|-|TRBV6-1
CASSLLVITEQFF
TGTGCCAGCAGCCTACTAGTAATTACTGAGCAGTTCTTC
>-|TRBJ2-5|-|TRBV11-3
CASIGGSGETQYF
TGTGCCAGCATCGGGGGAAGCGGAGAGACCCAGTACTTC
>TRBD1|TRBJ2-1|-|TRBV5-1
CASSPDRAERFF
TGCGCCAGCAGCCCTGACAGGGCTGAGCGGTTCTTC
>TRBD1|TRBJ2-1|-|TRBV14
CASSQDTGGAYNEQFF
TGTGCCAGCAGCCAAGATACAGGGGGAGCCTACAATGAGCAGTTCTTC
>TRBD1|TRBJ1-5|once|TRBV5-1
CATSEQGASNQPQHF
TGCGCCACCTCGGAACAGGGGGCGAGCAATCAGCCCCAGCATTTT
>-|TRBJ2-7|-|TRBV2
CASSLAAYEQYF
TGTGCCAGCAGTCTAGCTGCCTACGAGCAGTACTTC
>-|TRBJ1-5|-|TRBV4-1
CASSQLDFNQPQHF
TGCGCCAGCAGCCAATTGGACTTCAATCAGCCCCAGCATTTT
>TRBD1|TRBJ1-1|-|TRBV19
CASSPRRTGPEAFF
TGTGCCAGCTCACCTAGGCGGACAGGTCCTGAAGCTTTCTTT
>-|TRBJ1-4|-|TRBV7-2
CASSLSSGRGEKLFF
TGTGCCAGCAGCTTAAGTTCTGGGCGTGGTGAAAAACTGTTTTTT
>-|TRBJ1-4|-|TRBV7-6
CASSLVMGEGEKLFF
TGTGCCAGCAGCTTAGTAATGGGCGAGGGCGAAAAACTGTTTTTT
>-|TRBJ1-6|-|TRBV19
CASIETLNSPLHF
TGTGCCAGTATTGAGACTTTAAATTCACCCCTCCACTTT
>TRBD1|TRBJ1-1|-|TRBV7-2
CASSLEGTGFTEAFF
TGTGCCAGCAGCTTAGAAGGGACAGGGTTCACTGAAGCTTTCTTT
>TRBD2|TRBJ2-7|-|TRBV10-3
CAISDGGVEQYF
TGTGCCATCAGTGATGGGGGGGTCGAGCAGTACTTC
>TRBD1|TRBJ1-3|-|TRBV11-3
CASSSGQGPSGNTIYF
TGTGCCAGCAGCTCCGGACAGGGTCCTTCTGGAAACACCATATATTTT
>-|TRBJ2-5|-|TRBV11-3
CASTIGVRETQYF
TGTGCCAGCACCATCGGGGTTCGAGAGACCCAGTACTTC
>-|TRBJ1-2|-|TRBV11-2
CASSLGGYSGGYGYTF
TGTGCCAGCAGCTTAGGAGGTTACAGCGGAGGCTATGGCTACACCTTC
>-|TRBJ2-5|-|TRBV11-2
CASSPGLQETQYF
TGTGCCAGCAGCCCGGGACTCCAAGAGACCCAGTACTTC
>-|TRBJ1-5|-|TRBV27
CASSFTGNQPQHF
TGTGCCAGCAGTTTCACGGGCAATCAGCCCCAGCATTTT
>-|TRBJ1-6|few|TRBV7-9
CASSLAGEGNSPLHF
TGTGCCAGCAGCTTAGCGGGGGAGGGAAATTCACCCCTCCACTTT
>TRBD1|TRBJ2-3|-|TRBV5-1
CASSSRQGSSDTQYF
TGCGCCAGCAGCTCCCGACAGGGTAGTTCAGATACGCAGTATTTT
>-|TRBJ1-5|once|TRBV3-1/TRBV3-2
CASSSPGQPQHF
TGTGCCAGCAGCTCCCCAGGGCAGCCCCAGCATTTT
>-|TRBJ1-5|-|TRBV4-1
CASSRMRRAGHHPSNQPQHF
TGCGCCAGCAGCAGGATGAGGAGGGCAGGACATCACCCTAGCAATCAGCCCCAGCATTTT
>-|TRBJ1-2|-|TRBV6-5
CASSSPTENYGYTF
TGTGCCAGCAGTTCCCCGACAGAGAACTATGGCTACACCTTC
>TRBD1|TRBJ1-2|-|TRBV7-2
CASSTDRNYGYTF
TGTGCCAGCAGCACGGACAGGAACTATGGCTACACCTTC
>-|TRBJ1-4|few|TRBV7-9
CASSLDGLREKLFF
TGTGCCAGCAGCTTAGATGGTCTTCGGGAAAAACTGTTTTTT
>-|TRBJ1-2|-|TRBV25-1
CASSGGTNGYTF
TGTGCCAGCAGCGGGGGAACGAATGGCTACACCTTC
>-|TRBJ2-5|once|TRBV5-8
CASRGTIQETQYF
TGTGCCAGCAGGGGGACAATCCAAGAGACCCAGTACTTC
>TRBD1|TRBJ1-3|-|TRBV7-9
CALPGDRDSAGNTIYF
TGTGCCCTGCCCGGGGACAGGGACTCAGCTGGAAACACCATATATTTT
>-|TRBJ1-3|-|TRBV19
CASTLQGSGNTIYF
TGTGCCAGTACCCTACAGGGCTCTGGAAACACCATATATTTT
>-|TRBJ1-5|few|TRBV30
CAWSVQRQPQHF
TGTGCCTGGAGTGTACAGAGACAGCCCCAGCATTTT
>TRBD1|TRBJ2-5|-|TRBV6-6
CASSHRGGGETQYF
TGTGCCAGCAGCCACCGAGGGGGCGGGGAGACCCAGTACTTC
>-|TRBJ1-1|-|TRBV27
CASSPLGGQNTEAFF
TGTGCCAGCAGTCCCCTCGGGGGGCAGAACACTGAAGCTTTCTTT
>-|TRBJ1-2|-|TRBV4-3
CASSQGTVSNYGYTF
TGCGCCAGCAGCCAAGGGACAGTCTCTAACTATGGCTACACCTTC
>-|TRBJ1-5|-|TRBV3-1/TRBV3-2
CASSQGQEQNQPQHF
TGTGCCAGCAGCCAGGGACAAGAACAGAATCAGCCCCAGCATTTT
>TRBD2|TRBJ2-3|-|TRBV19
CASSTLAGRTDTQYF
TGTGCCAGTAGTACACTAGCGGGGCGTACAGATACGCAGTATTTT
>TRBD1|TRBJ2-6|-|TRBV3-1/TRBV3-2
CASSQVWGQGLSGANVLTF
TGTGCCAGCAGCCAAGTCTGGGGACAGGGCCTCTCTGGGGCCAACGTCCTGACTTTC
>TRBD1|TRBJ1-4|-|TRBV6-6
CASSRDRANEKLFF
TGTGCCAGCAGCCGGGACAGGGCTAATGAAAAACTGTTTTTT
>TRBD1|TRBJ1-1|-|TRBV5-1
CASRQGSGGTEAFF
TGCGCCAGTCGACAGGGTTCCGGAGGCACTGAAGCTTTCTTT